The 18 T cell receptor beta chains in this list originate from one sample, sequenced in a study of shared clonotypes between healthy human individuals. The table came from immunoSEQ multiplex PCR; TCRdb's copy has only in-frame clones and leaves some out. This table has over a million clones, 96% appearing once. The specimen was naive CD4+ T cells sorted from blood. Noted subset: CD45RA+ positively selected. The origin of the receptors is a man younger than 40 in good health.

Worth noting for this clone: The identical CDR3 is also encoded by other nucleotide sequences in the sample. This rearrangement joins TRBV28 to TRBJ1-2; 7 bases agree with TRBD1. The CDR3 covers 13 residues. Germline V lookup: CDR1 MDHEN, CDR2 SYDVKM. Trimming at V came to 5 bases and at J to 2 bases, leaving 2 bases not matched to a gene. For the CDR3, the DNA is TGTGCCAGCAGTGCGGGACAGAACTATGGCTACACCTTC. It encodes CASSAGQNYGYTF.

V and J are TRBV28 and TRBJ2-1; 7 bases line up with TRBD2. V was clipped by 6 bases and J by 4 bases; unmatched bases: 18. Germline CDR1 reads MDHEN; CDR2 reads SYDVKM. This CDR3 region has 18 residues. CDR3 protein: CASSTQFKASSGYNEQFF. The CDR3 region has the DNA TGTGCCAGCAGCACACAGTTTAAGGCGTCTAGCGGTTACAATGAGCAGTTCTTC.

The J gene is TRBJ2-1, the V gene TRBV30, with 11 bases that match TRBD2. The germline CDR1 and CDR2 sequences are GTSNPN and SVGIG (reference sequence). With 4 bases clipped from V and 4 bases from J, the junction kept 0 bases outside the gene matches. The CDR3 extends over 13 amino acids. CDR3 DNA sequence: TGTGCCTGGACTAGCGGGGGGTACAATGAGCAGTTCTTC. This codes for CAWTSGGYNEQFF.

The table lists this clone with a few counts. The V and J genes are TRBV18 and TRBJ1-2, with D uncertain. This CDR3 has 17 amino acids. Per the germline V gene, CDR1 is KGHSH and CDR2 is LQKENI. The germline V and J ends were trimmed by 3 bases and 3 bases, with 20 bases remaining between them. The CDR3 bases are TGTGCCAGCTCACCCCTCGGGCGCGCCGAACGCGACTATGGCTACACCTTC. Translated: CASSPLGRAERDYGYTF.

The chain couples TRBV5-4 to TRBJ2-5; tentative D call: TRBD1 (5 bases). Germline CDR1 is SGHNT and CDR2 is YYREEE (reference sequence). The germline V and J ends were trimmed by 4 bases and 4 bases, with 11 bases remaining between them. The CDR3 spans 13 residues. The CDR3 nucleotides are TGTGCCAGCAGCATCACTGGGGCAGAGACCCAGTACTTC. Protein product: CASSITGAETQYF.

This sequence joins TRBV2 and TRBJ2-2; D might be TRBD1 (5 bases). This CDR3 is 15 amino acids long. V was shortened by 3 bases and J by 1 base, with 9 bases between the two germline ends. CDR1 is SNHLY and CDR2 is FYNNEI in the germline V gene. The CDR3 nucleotides are TGTGCCAGCAGTGAGACAGTCATGAACACCGGGGAGCTGTTTTTT. Translated: CASSETVMNTGELFF.

V is TRBV28 and J is TRBJ1-2; the D is unclear. Trimming took 5 bases from V and 7 from J, leaving 11 bases between them. From germline, CDR1 is MDHEN and CDR2 SYDVKM. CDR3 length equals 12 residues. The CDR3 sequence: CASSKPYRGYTF. Here the CDR3 DNA reads TGTGCCAGCAGTAAGCCGTATCGTGGCTACACCTTC.

The CDR3 protein is CASSPGGSGEQYF. The CDR3 bases are TGTGCCAGTAGTCCGGGGGGGAGTGGCGAGCAGTACTTC. This sequence joins TRBV19 and TRBJ2-7; TRBD2 matches at 8 bases. The germline gives CDR1 LNHDA, CDR2 SQIVND (reference sequence). Trimming at V came to 5 bases and at J to 6 bases, leaving 6 bases not matched to a gene. The CDR3 runs 13 residues.

The gene calls are TRBV27 and TRBJ2-7; 7 bases line up with TRBD2. Germline CDR1 and CDR2: MNHEY and SMNVEV (reference sequence). The CDR3 has 14 amino acids. J gave up 0 bases and V 6 bases, and 5 bases lay outside the gene matches. The CDR3 reads CASRGSGSSYEQYF. CDR3 nucleotides: TGTGCCAGCAGGGGTAGCGGGTCCTCCTACGAGCAGTACTTC.

This sequence joins TRBV5-1 and TRBJ2-2, with TRBD1 as a possible D gene (5 bases). V gave up 0 bases and J gave up 4 bases, with 16 bases separating them. Germline CDR1 and CDR2: SGHRS and YFSETQ. This CDR3 is 17 amino acids long. The chain's CDR3 is CASSLAAGQWFTGELFF. As DNA, the CDR3 is TGCGCCAGCAGCTTGGCCGCAGGACAATGGTTCACCGGGGAGCTGTTTTTT.

The J gene is TRBJ1-4, the V gene TRBV6-1, with D tentatively TRBD1 (5 bases). This CDR3 comprises 15 residues. The germline CDR1 and CDR2 sequences are MNHNS and SASEGT. Trimming stripped 4 bases from V and 3 bases from J, with 12 bases between. CDR3 nucleotides: TGTGCCAGCAGTGTGGATCCGGGACCTAATGAAAAACTGTTTTTT. Amino acid sequence: CASSVDPGPNEKLFF.

In nucleotides, the CDR3 is TGTGCCAGCAGTTTAAACGGGACGAGGGAGCAAGAGACCCAGTACTTC. Residues: CASSLNGTREQETQYF. J is TRBJ2-5 and V is TRBV27, with D perhaps assigned TRBD1 or TRBD2 (5 bases each). The CDR3 totals 16 residues. V was clipped by 2 bases and J by 2 bases, with 15 bases between them. Germline CDR1 and CDR2: MNHEY and SMNVEV (reference sequence).

The chain couples TRBV21-1 to TRBJ2-3; the table's D call, TRBD2, was not checked against the DNA. TRBV21-1 is shown as a pseudogene. This CDR3 has 14 residues. CDR3 in amino acids: CASTRRGNTDTQYF. DNA of the CDR3: TGTGCCAGCACCAGGAGGGGAAACACAGATACGCAGTATTTT.

In the case of this clone: A junction boundary mismatches the germline segment, possibly from a read error. CDR3 amino acids: CASSQSRSHNEQFF. CDR3 bases: TGTGCCAGCAGCCAATCGCGCTCCCACAATGAGCAGTTCTTC. This chain joins TRBV16 and TRBJ2-1, with D unresolved. This CDR3 is built from 14 residues. Germline V gives CDR1 KGHSY, CDR2 FQNENV.

The DNA of the CDR3 is TGTGCCAGCAGCCACCGGGACAGAAATTTCGGGAGCTCCTACAATGAGCAGTTCTTC. As protein: CASSHRDRNFGSSYNEQFF. This sequence joins TRBV7-2 and TRBJ2-1, with D perhaps TRBD1 (7 bases). V lost 5 bases and J lost 0, with 23 bases in between. The CDR3 spans 19 residues. Germline V lookup: CDR1 SGHTA, CDR2 FQGNSA. Full variable domain (missing parts from reference TRBV7-2 and TRBJ2-1): GAGVSQSPSNKVTEKGKDVELRCDPISGHTALYWYRQSLGQGLEFLIYFQGNSAPDKSGLPSDRFSAERTGGSVSTLTIQRTQQEDSAVYLCASSHRDRNFGSSYNEQFFGPGTRLTVL.

The chain recombines TRBV18 with TRBJ2-7, with 7 bases aligning to TRBD1. The CDR3 loop spans 14 amino acids. With 1 base clipped from V and 5 bases from J, the junction kept 5 bases outside the gene matches. Looked up from germline, CDR1 is KGHSH and CDR2 is LQKENI. CDR3 in DNA: TGTGCCAGCTCACCACAAGGGGGCGATAACGAGCAGTACTTC. Residues: CASSPQGGDNEQYF.

This chain's CDR3 is CASSMSGYEQYF. In DNA form, the CDR3 reads TGTGCCAGTAGTATGAGCGGATACGAGCAGTACTTC. J is TRBJ2-7 and V is TRBV19; D may be TRBD2 (5 bases). Germline values: CDR1 LNHDA, CDR2 SQIVND (reference sequence). Trimming stripped 3 bases from V and 4 bases from J, with 7 bases between. The length of the CDR3 is 12 residues.

J is TRBJ2-1 and V is TRBV10-2, with D hard to call. This CDR3 has 15 amino acids. Per germline, CDR1 WSHSY and CDR2 SAAADI. The V gene lost 2 bases and the J gene lost 4 bases, with 12 bases spanning the gap. The CDR3 sequence is CASSETHLGYNEQFF. The CDR3 nucleotides read TGCGCCAGCAGTGAGACGCACTTGGGGTACAATGAGCAGTTCTTC.